This T cell receptor beta chain derives from a study of kidney transplant recipient with SARS-CoV-2 infection. This CDR3 spans 17 amino acids. Per germline, CDR1 LGHDT and CDR2 YNNKEL (reference sequence). Turning to this clonotype: At one of its ends the junction is not consistent with the germline gene, which may arise from a read error.

One entry per CDR3 protein results from TCRdb running MiXCR on the reads. The sample holds 250,000 or so distinct CDR3 sequences; roughly 26% are singletons and the top ten take roughly 7%. The gene calls are TRBV3-1 and TRBJ1-2; D is unclear. The TCR was taken from a young adult male patient who had COVID-19 and was a kidney transplant recipient. Some T cells may be transferred from the graft donor. The material sequenced was a blood sample, taken at baseline and between days 110 and 120 from a kidney transplant recipient. CDR3 sequence reads: CASSSMPTLRKTYGYIF. DNA for the CDR3: TGTGCCAGCAGCTCGATGCCCACCCTTCGAAAGACCTATGGCTACATCTTC.